Below, 14 T cell receptor beta chains from the same sample are listed, as sequenced in a study of blood T cell repertoires in COVID-19. Assay used: immunoSEQ multiplex PCR; TCRdb lists only in-frame clones, some missing. The data show some 210,000 clones, approximately 81% seen once. Sequencing was carried out using peripheral blood. These receptors were obtained from a human donor in a cohort sampled during active COVID-19.

This chain connects TRBV5-1 to TRBJ1-5; D perhaps matches TRBD1 (6 bases). The CDR3 runs 14 residues. Trimming took off 2 bases at V and 7 bases at J, with 13 bases between the two ends. Germline V gene sequence: CDR1 SGHRS, CDR2 YFSETQ. This CDR3 is CASSLGNQGQPQHF. Written as DNA, the CDR3 is TGCGCCAGCAGCTTAGGCAACCAGGGGCAGCCCCAGCATTTT.

The genes are TRBV28 and TRBJ1-5; the D gene is possibly TRBD1 (5 bases). This CDR3 region has 13 residues. V was shortened by 2 bases and J by 9 bases, with 11 bases between the two germline ends. Germline V gene lookup returns CDR1 MDHEN and CDR2 SYDVKM. DNA for the CDR3: TGTGCCAGCAGTTTACCGGGACTCTTGCCCCAGCATTTT. This translates into CASSLPGLLPQHF. The variable domain in full, completed from reference TRBV28 and TRBJ1-5, reads DVKVTQSSRYLVKRTGEKVFLECVQDMDHENMFWYRQDPGLGLRLIYFSYDVKMKEKGDIPEGYSVSREKKERFSLILESASTNQTSMYLCASSLPGLLPQHFGDGTRLSIL.

This clone was seen once. The rearrangement joins TRBV6-5 to TRBJ1-2, with 7 bases identical to TRBD1. The CDR3 length is 14 residues. From germline, CDR1 is MNHEY and CDR2 SVGAGI. Unmatched junction bases numbered 3, after V lost 4 bases and J lost 1 base. The CDR3 nucleotides are TGTGCCAGCAGTTGGGACAGAAATAACTATGGCTACACCTTC. Its protein product is CASSWDRNNYGYTF.

The chain couples TRBV13 to TRBJ2-1; 8 positions match TRBD2. Germline loops: CDR1 PRHDT, CDR2 FYEKMQ (reference sequence). The V gene end was trimmed by 8 bases and the J gene end by 4 bases; junction bases not matched to a gene: 4. The CDR3 covers 13 residues. The CDR3 bases are TGTGCCAGCTGGCTAGCGGGTTACAATGAGCAGTTCTTC. This encodes CASWLAGYNEQFF. The variable domain in full, with the rest retrieved from reference TRBV13 and TRBJ2-1, is AAGVIQSPRHLIKEKRETATLKCYPIPRHDTVYWYQQGPGQDPQFLISFYEKMQSDKGSIPDRFSAQQFSDYHSELNMSSLELGDSALYFCASWLAGYNEQFFGPGTRLTVL.

This clone has just a few counts. The J gene is TRBJ1-1, the V gene TRBV2, with D perhaps TRBD1 (5 bases). This CDR3 spans 13 amino acids. Germline V lookup: CDR1 SNHLY, CDR2 FYNNEI. Trimming pared 7 bases from V and 1 base from J, leaving 10 bases between. The DNA for the CDR3 is TGTGCCAGCACCCGAGACAGGAACACTGAAGCTTTCTTT. Translating it yields CASTRDRNTEAFF.

V is TRBV27 and J is TRBJ1-3, with TRBD1 as a possible D gene (5 bases). This CDR3 is built from 18 residues. Trimming took 0 bases from V and 4 from J, leaving 19 bases between them. Germline V gives CDR1 MNHEY, CDR2 SMNVEV (reference sequence). In nucleotides, the CDR3 is TGTGCCAGCAGTTTATCGTCAGCAGGGAGGGTGAACGGAAACACCATATATTTT. Encoded protein: CASSLSSAGRVNGNTIYF.

This chain links TRBV18 with TRBJ2-5; the D is unclear. The CDR3 runs 13 residues. Germline CDR1 is KGHSH and CDR2 is LQKENI. V dropped 3 bases and J dropped 5 bases, with 10 bases sitting between them. The CDR3 DNA is TGTGCCAGCTCACCCCCGAACGGGGAGACCCAGTACTTC. It translates to CASSPPNGETQYF.

This clone was seen more than once but under ten times. The chain uses TRBV6-6 and TRBJ1-5, with D tentatively TRBD1 (6 bases). Trimming removed 5 bases at V and 5 bases at J, with 16 bases between. The CDR3 extends over 15 amino acids. Per the germline V gene, CDR1 is MNHNY and CDR2 is SVGAGI (reference sequence). As DNA, the CDR3 is TGTGCCAGCAGTGCCACCGGGACACCAGATCAGCCCCAGCATTTT. Its protein is CASSATGTPDQPQHF.

The CDR3 is CASSLGQGSASYGYTF. Here the CDR3 DNA reads TGTGCCAGCAGCTTGGGACAGGGGTCTGCAAGCTATGGCTACACCTTC. This sequence joins TRBV5-6 and TRBJ1-2; TRBD1 aligns across 8 bases. The CDR3 is 16 amino acids. V lost 0 bases, J lost 4 bases, and 8 bases stayed unmatched. From germline, CDR1 is SGHDT and CDR2 YYEEEE.

This clone showed up just once. The V and J genes are TRBV19 and TRBJ1-2, with a possible D match to TRBD1 (6 bases). Germline loops: CDR1 LNHDA, CDR2 SQIVND (reference sequence). Trimming cost V 3 bases and J 2 bases, with 13 bases left between them. The length of the CDR3 is 15 residues. CDR3 bases: TGTGCCAGTAGTATTACCGGACAGATAAACTATGGCTACACCTTC. Protein product: CASSITGQINYGYTF.

The rearrangement uses TRBV5-1 and TRBJ1-1; no definite D call. V was pared by 2 bases and J by 1 base, with 12 bases between. Germline values: CDR1 SGHRS, CDR2 YFSETQ. This CDR3 has 15 amino acids. The CDR3 here is CASSFLGGANTEAFF. In DNA, the CDR3 is TGCGCCAGCAGCTTTCTTGGAGGCGCGAACACTGAAGCTTTCTTT.

The chain uses TRBV5-5 and TRBJ1-2; 7 bases are shared with TRBD1. CDR3 length equals 15 residues. CDR1 and CDR2 from the germline V gene are SGHKS and YYEKEE (reference sequence). V was clipped by 5 bases and J by 1 base; unmatched bases: 8. CDR3 region: CASSVRQGDNYGYTF. CDR3 coding DNA: TGTGCCAGCAGTGTCCGACAGGGCGATAACTATGGCTACACCTTC.

J is TRBJ2-5 and V is TRBV7-8, with TRBD1 matching 7 bases. This CDR3 is 14 amino acids long. Per germline, CDR1 SGHVS and CDR2 FQNEAQ. Trimming cost V 3 bases and J 2 bases; bases outside gene matches: 3. Here the CDR3 DNA reads TGTGCCAGCAGCTTGACAGGGAATCAAGAGACCCAGTACTTC. Amino acid sequence: CASSLTGNQETQYF.

The chain couples TRBV7-8 to TRBJ2-5; 7 nucleotides align to TRBD1. Germline assignment: CDR1 SGHVS and CDR2 FQNEAQ. J lost 1 base, V lost 8 bases, and 7 bases had no gene match. The CDR3 runs 14 residues. The CDR3 DNA is TGTGCCAGCCGACAGGGACAGACCCAAGAGACCCAGTACTTC. Protein sequence: CASRQGQTQETQYF. The full variable domain, with the rest looked up from reference TRBV7-8 and TRBJ2-5, is GAGVSQSPRYKVAKRGQDVALRCDPISGHVSLFWYQQALGQGPEFLTYFQNEAQLDKSGLPSDRFFAERPEGSVSTLKIQRTQQEDSAVYLCASRQGQTQETQYFGPGTRLLVL.